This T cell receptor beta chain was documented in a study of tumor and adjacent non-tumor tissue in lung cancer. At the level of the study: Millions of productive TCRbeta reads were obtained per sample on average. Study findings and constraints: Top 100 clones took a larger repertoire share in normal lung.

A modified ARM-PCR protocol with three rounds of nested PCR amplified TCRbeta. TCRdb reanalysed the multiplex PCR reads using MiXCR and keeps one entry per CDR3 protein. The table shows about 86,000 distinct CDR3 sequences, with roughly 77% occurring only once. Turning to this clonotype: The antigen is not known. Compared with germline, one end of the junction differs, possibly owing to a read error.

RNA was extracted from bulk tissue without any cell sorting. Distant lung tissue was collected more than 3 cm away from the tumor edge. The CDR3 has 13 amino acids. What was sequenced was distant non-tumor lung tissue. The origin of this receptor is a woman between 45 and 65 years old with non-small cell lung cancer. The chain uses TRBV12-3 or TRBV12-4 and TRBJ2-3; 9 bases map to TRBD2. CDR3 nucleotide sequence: TGTGCCAACAGTGCGGGAGGGGGAGATGCGCAGTATTTT. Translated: CANSAGGGDAQYF.